These T cell receptor beta chains were read from a single sample in a study of blood T cell repertoires in COVID-19. TCRdb's copy holds only in-frame clones and misses some; the assay was immunoSEQ multiplex PCR. This sample has 200,000 to 250,000 clones; under 90% occur once, and the top ten carry approximately 20%. The material sequenced was peripheral blood. These TCRs come from a young man with active or convalescent COVID-19. Both conserved end residues are part of each CDR3. The D gene is left open where the match is weak. Clone sizes are given selectively: once, few, many, or a class where the clone is expanded.

-	TRBD1	TRBV27	TRBJ1-4	TGTGCCAGCAGTACGACAGGGGAGGGTGAAAAACTGTTTTTT	CASSTTGEGEKLFF
once	-	TRBV3-1/TRBV3-2	TRBJ2-5	TGTGCCAGCAGCCGTGGCCAAGGCGGCACCCAGTACTTC	CASSRGQGGTQYF
-	TRBD1	TRBV28	TRBJ2-1	TGTGCCAGCAGCTTACAGGGGCGCCATTACAATGAGCAGTTCTTC	CASSLQGRHYNEQFF
once	-	TRBV5-4	TRBJ2-7	TGTGCCAGCAGCTTGGGGCCAACCTACGAGCAGTACTTC	CASSLGPTYEQYF
-	TRBD1	TRBV7-9	TRBJ2-7	TGTGCCAGCAGCCCAAGTCCGGGACAGGGGTGGGACGAGCAGTACTTC	CASSPSPGQGWDEQYF
once	-	TRBV2	TRBJ1-5	TGTGCCAGCAGCCTCAAAGACACAGGGTCACGGCAGCCCCAGCATTTT	CASSLKDTGSRQPQHF
-	-	TRBV5-1	TRBJ2-7	TGCGCCAGCAGGATGGGGCAGGGAACCTACGAGCAGTACTTC	CASRMGQGTYEQYF
-	TRBD2	TRBV5-1	TRBJ2-7	TGCGCCAGCAGCCCCCGAGGTTTAGCGGGAGGCTACTACAACGAGCAGTACTTC	CASSPRGLAGGYYNEQYF
-	TRBD2	TRBV4-3	TRBJ2-4	TGCGCCAGCAGCCAAGTGCTAGCGGGGTTGGAGTACTTC	CASSQVLAGLEYF
once	TRBD2	TRBV7-8	TRBJ2-1	TGTGCCAGCAGCCCGAGGGGACTAGCGGGGATTAGCTCCTACAATGAGCAGTTCTTC	CASSPRGLAGISSYNEQFF